These T cell receptor beta chains were read from a single sample in a study of blood T cell repertoires in COVID-19. TCRdb's table, derived via immunoSEQ multiplex PCR, lists solely in-frame clones and lacks some. This table holds over 150,000 clones, 75% to 85% found once. Sequencing was carried out using peripheral blood. The receptor set was obtained from a human donor in a cohort sampled during active COVID-19. Both conserved end residues are part of each CDR3. D genes are given only for firm matches. Clone size, where shown, is once, few, many, or a class for clones that have expanded.

d_call | j_call | v_call | clone_size | cdr3_nt | cdr3_aa
- | TRBJ2-6 | TRBV30 | - | TGTGCCTGGAGTGCCCTCGGACTTACCGACTCTGGGGCCAACGTCCTGACTTTC | CAWSALGLTDSGANVLTF
- | TRBJ1-1 | TRBV28 | - | TGTGCCAGCAGTTCATACAGAACCCTGAACACTGAAGCTTTCTTT | CASSSYRTLNTEAFF
TRBD2 | TRBJ2-1 | TRBV4-1 | - | TGCGCCAGCAGCCAATCTAGCGGGAGTCTCAATGAGCAGTTCTTC | CASSQSSGSLNEQFF
- | TRBJ1-4 | TRBV30 | - | TGTGCCTGGAGTTTACAGCTTAATGAAAAACTGTTTTTT | CAWSLQLNEKLFF
TRBD2 | TRBJ2-7 | TRBV4-2 | - | TGTGCCAGCAGCCGAAGGCGGGAGCCTGACGAGCAGTACTTC | CASSRRREPDEQYF
- | TRBJ2-7 | TRBV19 | - | TGTGCCAGTAGTAAAATCAGCCTGGGCGCCTACGAGCAGTACTTC | CASSKISLGAYEQYF
- | TRBJ1-1 | TRBV21-1 | - | TGTGCCAGCACCCGAGGGAGGGGAAACACTGAAGCTTTCTTT | CASTRGRGNTEAFF
TRBD1 | TRBJ2-7 | TRBV30 | - | TGTGCCTGCCGGGACAGGGGGCTAACATTCTCCTACGAGCAGTACTTC | CACRDRGLTFSYEQYF
TRBD1 | TRBJ2-2 | TRBV28 | - | TGTGCCAGCAGTTTATATTCGGCAGGGGGGAACACCGGGGAGCTGTTTTTT | CASSLYSAGGNTGELFF
- | TRBJ2-5 | TRBV27 | - | TGTGCCAGCAGTTTCTCCGGGACACCTCCCCAGTACTTC | CASSFSGTPPQYF
- | TRBJ2-3 | TRBV19 | - | TGTGCCAGTAGTGGAGCTAATACGCAGTATTTT | CASSGANTQYF
TRBD2 | TRBJ2-1 | TRBV2 | - | TGTGCCAGCAGTGAAGCCGGGGTAGCGGGTTACTACAATGAGCAGTTCTTC | CASSEAGVAGYYNEQFF
- | TRBJ1-3 | TRBV19 | few | TGTGCCAGTAGTCCGCGGGGAACACTCGGACAAGCCTCTGGAAACACCATATATTTT | CASSPRGTLGQASGNTIYF
- | TRBJ1-5 | TRBV28 | few | TGTGCCAGCAGTAGTCCGGGGTCGGGCAATCAGCCCCAGCATTTT | CASSSPGSGNQPQHF
- | TRBJ2-5 | TRBV12-3/TRBV12-4 | - | TGTGCCAGCAGTTCTTACAGACAAGAGACCCAGTACTTC | CASSSYRQETQYF
- | TRBJ1-1 | TRBV7-9 | - | TGTGCCAGCAGCTTAAAAGGGGAAGAGTCGGCAGAAGCTTTCTTT | CASSLKGEESAEAFF
TRBD2 | TRBJ2-3 | TRBV4-1 | - | TGCGCCAGCAGCCAACTAGGGAACCTAGCGGGGGGGGATACGCAGTATTTT | CASSQLGNLAGGDTQYF
TRBD2 | TRBJ2-7 | TRBV9 | - | TGTGCCAGCAGCGTTGGAACTAGCGGGAGATACGAGCAGTACTTC | CASSVGTSGRYEQYF
TRBD1 | TRBJ1-1 | TRBV5-5 | - | TGTGCCAGCAGCGGGACAGGCGATAACACTGAAGCTTTCTTT | CASSGTGDNTEAFF
TRBD2 | TRBJ2-7 | TRBV18 | - | TGTGCCAGCTCATCGGAGAGACTAGCGGGCGGGGGATACGAGCAGTACTTC | CASSSERLAGGGYEQYF
TRBD2 | TRBJ2-3 | TRBV19 | - | TGTGCCAGTAGTTTTAGCGGGAGGCGGGCAGATACGCAGTATTTT | CASSFSGRRADTQYF
TRBD1 | TRBJ2-1 | TRBV18 | - | TGTGCCAGTTTACGGGACAGGGAGTCAAATGAGCAGTTCTTC | CASLRDRESNEQFF
- | TRBJ1-2 | TRBV19 | - | TGTGCCAGTAGTGTGACGGGGTTCGGACGTTATGGCTACACCTTC | CASSVTGFGRYGYTF
- | TRBJ1-1 | TRBV18 | - | TGTGCCAGCTCGAAGGGACTGGGGAACACTGAAGCTTTCTTT | CASSKGLGNTEAFF
- | TRBJ1-2 | TRBV28 | - | TGTGCCAGCAGTTTTCAGGTACAGAAAAACTATGGCTACACCTTC | CASSFQVQKNYGYTF
- | TRBJ1-2 | TRBV6-2/TRBV6-3 | - | TGTGCCAGCAGCGAATACAACAGGGCTGGGGATGGCTACACCTTC | CASSEYNRAGDGYTF
- | TRBJ1-6 | TRBV4-2 | - | TGTGCCAGCAGCCAAGACAGGGGAAATTCACCCCTCCACTTT | CASSQDRGNSPLHF
- | TRBJ1-4 | TRBV2 | - | TGTGCCAGCAGCCGGGGAACAGCAACTAATGAAAAACTGTTTTTT | CASSRGTATNEKLFF
TRBD2 | TRBJ2-3 | TRBV18 | - | TGTGCCAGCTCCGGACTAGCGGCCACAGATACGCAGTATTTT | CASSGLAATDTQYF
TRBD1 | TRBJ1-5 | TRBV9 | - | TGTGCCAGCAGCGTGGGGACAGGGGATCAGCCCCAGCATTTT | CASSVGTGDQPQHF
- | TRBJ2-2 | TRBV3-1/TRBV3-2 | once | TGTGCCAGCAGCCAAACCCCAGGAGGGCCAGGCACCGGGGAGCTGTTTTTT | CASSQTPGGPGTGELFF
TRBD1 | TRBJ2-5 | TRBV29-1 | - | TGCAGCGTTCCGACAGGGGGCCAAGAGACCCAGTACTTC | CSVPTGGQETQYF
- | TRBJ2-2 | TRBV18 | once | TGTGCCAGCTCACCACCGGACAGACGGACAGACACCGGGGAGCTGTTTTTT | CASSPPDRRTDTGELFF
- | TRBJ2-3 | TRBV5-1 | - | TGCGCCAGCAGCTTGGCCCTCATGGCAGGTACAGATACGCAGTATTTT | CASSLALMAGTDTQYF
- | TRBJ1-5 | TRBV30 | - | TGTGCCTGGAGTCTGCAGGGAAATCAGCCCCAGCATTTT | CAWSLQGNQPQHF
- | TRBJ2-5 | TRBV11-2 | - | TGTGCCAGCAGCGCCCGGGGCGGAGGGATCGAGACCCAGTACTTC | CASSARGGGIETQYF
TRBD2 | TRBJ2-6 | TRBV5-1 | few | TGCGCCAGCAGCGCAAGACTAGCGCTCAGCTCTGGGGCCAACGTCCTGACTTTC | CASSARLALSSGANVLTF
TRBD1 | TRBJ2-3 | TRBV10-3 | - | TGTGCCATCAGTGAGGGGGGACAGGGGGCGCGGGATACGCAGTATTTT | CAISEGGQGARDTQYF
- | TRBJ1-5 | TRBV4-1 | - | TGCGCCAGCAGCCAAGTGTTGGGGGCAGGCAATCAGCCCCAGCATTTT | CASSQVLGAGNQPQHF
- | TRBJ2-7 | TRBV5-1 | - | TGCGCCAGCAGCCTGACCGGTCTTAGGGGGGAGCAGTACTTC | CASSLTGLRGEQYF
TRBD1 | TRBJ2-3 | TRBV15 | - | TGTGCCACCAGCCTGGGACAGGGGACAGATACGCAGTATTTT | CATSLGQGTDTQYF
- | TRBJ2-7 | TRBV21-1 | - | TGTGCCAGCAGCAATTCCCAGGCCTCCTACGAGCAGTACTTC | CASSNSQASYEQYF
TRBD2 | TRBJ2-3 | TRBV15 | - | TGTGCCACCAGCAGAGAACTAGCGGGAGCTTCGGATACGCAGTATTTT | CATSRELAGASDTQYF
- | TRBJ1-5 | TRBV28 | - | TGTGCCAGCAGTTCCCCGGGGGGGAGGGGTCAGCCCCAGCATTTT | CASSSPGGRGQPQHF
- | TRBJ2-7 | TRBV12-3/TRBV12-4 | - | TGTGCCAGCAGTTCGGCAGGGACCTACGAGCAGTACTTC | CASSSAGTYEQYF
TRBD2 | TRBJ2-2 | TRBV18 | once | TGTGCCAGCTCACCACTCGACTCTAGCGGGAGACGGACCGGGGAGCTGTTTTTT | CASSPLDSSGRRTGELFF
- | TRBJ1-2 | TRBV5-6 | - | TGTGCCAGCAGCTTAGGGGGTGCAGGCTATGGCTACACCTTC | CASSLGGAGYGYTF
- | TRBJ2-7 | TRBV6-1 | - | TGTGCCAGCAGTGAAATTGGGGCCCCCTACGAGCAGTACTTC | CASSEIGAPYEQYF